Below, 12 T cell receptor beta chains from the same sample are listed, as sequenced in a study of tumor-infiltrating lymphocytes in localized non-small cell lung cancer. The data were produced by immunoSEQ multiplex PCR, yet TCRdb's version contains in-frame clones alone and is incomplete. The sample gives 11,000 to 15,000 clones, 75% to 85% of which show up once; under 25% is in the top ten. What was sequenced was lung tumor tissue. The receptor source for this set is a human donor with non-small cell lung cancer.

The CDR3 spells CASSPPGGSTDTQYF. DNA of the CDR3: TGTGCCAGCTCCCCCCCCGGAGGGAGCACAGATACGCAGTATTTT. The rearrangement joins TRBV18 to TRBJ2-3; weak D call: TRBD2 (6 bases). V dropped 6 bases and J dropped 0 bases, with 13 bases sitting between them. CDR1 KGHSH and CDR2 LQKENI come from the germline V gene. This CDR3 has 15 residues.

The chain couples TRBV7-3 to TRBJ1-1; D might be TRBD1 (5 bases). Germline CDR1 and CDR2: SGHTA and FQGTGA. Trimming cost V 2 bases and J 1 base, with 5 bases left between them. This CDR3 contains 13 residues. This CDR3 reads CASSLQGNTEAFF. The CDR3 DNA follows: TGTGCCAGCAGCTTACAGGGGAACACTGAAGCTTTCTTT.

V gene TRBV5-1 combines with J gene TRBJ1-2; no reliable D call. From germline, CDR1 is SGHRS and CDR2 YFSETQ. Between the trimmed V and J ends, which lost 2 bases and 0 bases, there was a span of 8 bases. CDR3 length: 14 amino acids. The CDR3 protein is CASSLFAANYGYTF. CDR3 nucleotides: TGCGCCAGCAGCTTATTCGCCGCTAACTATGGCTACACCTTC.

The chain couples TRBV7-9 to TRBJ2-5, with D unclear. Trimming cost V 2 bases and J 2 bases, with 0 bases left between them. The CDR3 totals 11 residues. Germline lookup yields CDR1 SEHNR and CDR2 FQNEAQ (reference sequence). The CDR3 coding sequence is TGTGCCAGCAGCTTACAAGAGACCCAGTACTTC. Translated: CASSLQETQYF.

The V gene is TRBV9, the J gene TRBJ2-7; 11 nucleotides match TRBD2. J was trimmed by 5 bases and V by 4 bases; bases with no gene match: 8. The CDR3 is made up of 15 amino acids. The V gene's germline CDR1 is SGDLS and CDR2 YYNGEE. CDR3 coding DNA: TGTGCCAGCAGCAGTCTAGCGGGAGGTTCGGACGAGCAGTACTTC. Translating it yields CASSSLAGGSDEQYF.

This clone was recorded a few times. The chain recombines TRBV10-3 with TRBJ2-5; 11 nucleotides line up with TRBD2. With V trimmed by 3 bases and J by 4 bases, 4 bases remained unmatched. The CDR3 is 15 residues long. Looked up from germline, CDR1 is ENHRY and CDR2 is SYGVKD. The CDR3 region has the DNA TGTGCCATCAGTGATACTAGCGGGAGCACAGAGACCCAGTACTTC. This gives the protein CAISDTSGSTETQYF.

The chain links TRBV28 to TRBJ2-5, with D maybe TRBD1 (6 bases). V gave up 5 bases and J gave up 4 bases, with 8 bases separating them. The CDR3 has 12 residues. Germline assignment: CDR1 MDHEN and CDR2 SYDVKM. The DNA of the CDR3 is TGTGCCAGCAGTCAGGGGAGAGAGACCCAGTACTTC. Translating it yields CASSQGRETQYF. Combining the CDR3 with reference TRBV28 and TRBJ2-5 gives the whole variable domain DVKVTQSSRYLVKRTGEKVFLECVQDMDHENMFWYRQDPGLGLRLIYFSYDVKMKEKGDIPEGYSVSREKKERFSLILESASTNQTSMYLCASSQGRETQYFGPGTRLLVL.

The CDR3 sequence: CASSLRDGPYEQYF. CDR3 bases: TGTGCCAGCAGCCTCCGGGACGGGCCCTACGAGCAGTACTTC. The chain carries TRBV6-5 and TRBJ2-7; D may correspond to TRBD1 or TRBD2 (5 bases each). The CDR3 runs 14 residues. Trimming pared 6 bases from V and 2 bases from J, leaving 14 bases between. Germline V lookup: CDR1 MNHEY, CDR2 SVGAGI.

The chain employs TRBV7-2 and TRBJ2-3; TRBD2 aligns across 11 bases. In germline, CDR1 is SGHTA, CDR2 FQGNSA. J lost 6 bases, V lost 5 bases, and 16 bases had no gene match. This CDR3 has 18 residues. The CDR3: CASSPRLLAGASGDTQYF. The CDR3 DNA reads TGTGCCAGCAGCCCCCGCCTACTAGCGGGGGCCTCCGGGGATACGCAGTATTTT.

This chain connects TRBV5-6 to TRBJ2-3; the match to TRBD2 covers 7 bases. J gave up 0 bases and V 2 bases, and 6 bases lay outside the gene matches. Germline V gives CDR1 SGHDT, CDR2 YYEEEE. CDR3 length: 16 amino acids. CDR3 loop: CASSFGLGPSTDTQYF. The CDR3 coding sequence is TGTGCCAGCAGCTTTGGACTAGGACCTAGCACAGATACGCAGTATTTT.

The CDR3 DNA sequence: TGTGCCAGCAGCCCTCCAGGGCTGAGGACTGAAGCTTTCTTT. This codes for CASSPPGLRTEAFF. This sequence joins TRBV11-2 and TRBJ1-1, with D perhaps TRBD1 (5 bases). This CDR3 is built from 14 residues. Trimming shortened V by 5 bases and J by 5 bases, and 15 bases separated the two germline ends. Germline CDR1 is SGHAT and CDR2 is FQNNGV.

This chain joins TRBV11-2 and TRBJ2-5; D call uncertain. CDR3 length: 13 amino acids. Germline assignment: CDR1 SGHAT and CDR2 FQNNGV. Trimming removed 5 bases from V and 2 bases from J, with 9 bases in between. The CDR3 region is CASSVMGQETQYF. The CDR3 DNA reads TGTGCCAGCAGCGTTATGGGGCAAGAGACCCAGTACTTC.